The subject of this entry is one T cell receptor (beta chain). Its specificity is not known. V was trimmed by 4 bases and J by 2 bases, leaving 12 bases between them. CDR3 length equals 14 residues. CDR1 and CDR2 from the germline V gene are SGHRS and YFSETQ. This record comes from a study of cytomegalovirus exposure and HLA in healthy donors. General study points: It was taken for granted in presence/absence analyses that sequencing depth across donors was roughly uniform. A few chains linked to CMV were shown in vitro to be specific for CMV antigens.

Researchers ran the PCR with 60 Vbeta and 13 Jbeta primers. Generated by immunoSEQ multiplex PCR, the TCRdb table keeps only in-frame clones and is missing some. The sample lists under 150,000 clones, over 60% occurring once. Material for sequencing was PBMCs. The chain joins TRBV5-1 to TRBJ2-5; the D gene is possibly TRBD1 (6 bases). The receptor's source is a female donor in good health and CMV-seropositive. CDR3 amino acids: CASSGGTFQETQYF. The CDR3 nucleotides read TGCGCCAGCAGCGGTGGGACATTTCAAGAGACCCAGTACTTC.